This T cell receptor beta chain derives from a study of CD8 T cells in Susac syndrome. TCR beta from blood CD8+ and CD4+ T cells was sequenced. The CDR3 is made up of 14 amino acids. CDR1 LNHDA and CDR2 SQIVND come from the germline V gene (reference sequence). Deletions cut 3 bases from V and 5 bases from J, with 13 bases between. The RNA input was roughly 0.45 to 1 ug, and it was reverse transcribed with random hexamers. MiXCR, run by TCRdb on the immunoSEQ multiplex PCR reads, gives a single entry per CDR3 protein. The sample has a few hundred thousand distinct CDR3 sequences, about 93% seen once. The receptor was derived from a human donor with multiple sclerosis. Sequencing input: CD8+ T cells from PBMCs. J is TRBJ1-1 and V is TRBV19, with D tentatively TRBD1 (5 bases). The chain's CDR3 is CASSMGTGRTEAFF. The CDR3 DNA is TGTGCCAGTAGTATGGGGACGGGTCGGACTGAAGCTTTCTTT.